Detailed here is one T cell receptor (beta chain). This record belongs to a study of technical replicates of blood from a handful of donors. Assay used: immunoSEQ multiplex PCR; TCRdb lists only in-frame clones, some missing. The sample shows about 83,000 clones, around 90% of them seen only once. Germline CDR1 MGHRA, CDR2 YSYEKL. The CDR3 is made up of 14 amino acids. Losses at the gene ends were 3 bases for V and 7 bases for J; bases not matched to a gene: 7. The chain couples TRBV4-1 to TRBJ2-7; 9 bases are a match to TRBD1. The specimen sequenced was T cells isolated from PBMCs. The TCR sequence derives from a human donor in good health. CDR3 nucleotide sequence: TGCGCCAGCAGCCAGAAAAGACAGGGGGTTGAGCAGTACTTC. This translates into CASSQKRQGVEQYF.